The T cell receptor beta chain under discussion was sequenced for a study of PD-L1 blockade in urothelial cancer. Study at large: As for prior chemotherapy regimens, patients had received 0 to 3. Blood was evaluated 3 weeks (second dose) and 6 weeks after therapy began.

This CDR3 is 15 amino acids long. The germline V and J ends were trimmed by 2 bases and 6 bases, with 16 bases remaining between them. CDR1 and CDR2 (germline): SGHTA, FQGNSA. As for time point: peripheral blood 6 weeks after treatment start. Repertoires were generated with immunoSEQ multiplex PCR, while TCRdb's copy carries only in-frame clones and drops some. The sample has about 130,000 clones, roughly 83% seen once; the top ten hold 2% to 3%. The chain combines TRBV7-2 with TRBJ2-5; D may be TRBD2 (7 bases). Sequencing used PBMCs, obtained around atezolizumab (anti-PD-L1) treatment. The receptor comes from a man aged 50-59 years with urothelial cancer. The CDR3 region has the DNA TGTGCCAGCAGCTTATCGAAGGGGGGGTATCAGACCCAGTACTTC. The encoded protein is CASSLSKGGYQTQYF.